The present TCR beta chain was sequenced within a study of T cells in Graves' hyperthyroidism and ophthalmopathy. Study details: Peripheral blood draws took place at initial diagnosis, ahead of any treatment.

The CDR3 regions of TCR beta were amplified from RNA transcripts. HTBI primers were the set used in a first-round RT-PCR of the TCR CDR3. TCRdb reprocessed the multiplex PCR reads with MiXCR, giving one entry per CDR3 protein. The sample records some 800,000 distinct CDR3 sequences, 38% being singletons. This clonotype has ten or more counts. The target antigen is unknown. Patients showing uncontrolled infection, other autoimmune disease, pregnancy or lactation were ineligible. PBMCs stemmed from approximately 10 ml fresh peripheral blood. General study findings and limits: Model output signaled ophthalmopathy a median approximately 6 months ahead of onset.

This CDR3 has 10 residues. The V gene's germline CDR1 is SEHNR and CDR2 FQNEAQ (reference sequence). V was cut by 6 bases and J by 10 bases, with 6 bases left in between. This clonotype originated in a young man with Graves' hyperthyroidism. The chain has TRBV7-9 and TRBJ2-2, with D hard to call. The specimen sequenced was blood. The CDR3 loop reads CASSYEELFF. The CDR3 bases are TGTGCCAGCAGTTACGAGGAGCTGTTTTTT.